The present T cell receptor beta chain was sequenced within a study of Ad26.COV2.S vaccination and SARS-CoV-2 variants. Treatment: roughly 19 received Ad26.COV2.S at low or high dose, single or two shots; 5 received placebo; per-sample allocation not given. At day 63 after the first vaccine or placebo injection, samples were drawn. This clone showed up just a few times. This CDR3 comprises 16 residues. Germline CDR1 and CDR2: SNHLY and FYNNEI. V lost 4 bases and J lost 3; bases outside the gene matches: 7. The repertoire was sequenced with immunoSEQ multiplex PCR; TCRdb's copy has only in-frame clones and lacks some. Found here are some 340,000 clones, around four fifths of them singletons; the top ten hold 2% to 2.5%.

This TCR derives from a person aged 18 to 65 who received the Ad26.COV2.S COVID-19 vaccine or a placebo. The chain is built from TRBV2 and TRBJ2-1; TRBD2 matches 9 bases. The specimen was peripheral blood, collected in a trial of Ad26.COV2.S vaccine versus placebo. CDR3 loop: CASSGASGGLYNEQFF. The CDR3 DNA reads TGTGCCAGCAGTGGAGCGAGCGGGGGGCTCTACAATGAGCAGTTCTTC. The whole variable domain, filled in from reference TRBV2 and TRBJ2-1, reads EPEVTQTPSHQVTQMGQEVILRCVPISNHLYFYWYRQILGQKVEFLVSFYNNEISEKSEIFDDQFSVERPDGSNFTLKIRSTKLEDSAMYFCASSGASGGLYNEQFFGPGTRLTVL.